This T cell receptor beta chain emerged from a study of cytomegalovirus exposure and HLA in healthy donors. Study details: For the approximately 390 genotyped donors, more than 80% fell within the Caucasian-associated ancestry cluster.

In the PCR, 60 Vbeta and 13 Jbeta primers were used. TCRdb's table, derived via immunoSEQ multiplex PCR, lists solely in-frame clones and lacks some. Here the sample spans about 130,000 clones, approximately 78% being singletons. Broader study findings: Of the V segments, some could not be distinguished, including TRBV6-2 and TRBV6-3, and were excluded. Likely technical artifact: a cluster of highly shared sequence variants.

The V end lost 5 bases, the J end lost 6 bases, and 14 bases lay between the germline ends. CDR3 length: 14 amino acids. Germline values: CDR1 SGHVS, CDR2 FQNEAQ. A remark on this clone: Its antigen is undetermined.

The specimen sequenced was PBMCs. The rearrangement links TRBV7-8 to TRBJ2-1; perhaps TRBD2 as D (6 bases). The TCR originated in a woman in her thirties or forties in good health and CMV-seropositive. CDR3 amino acids: CASSPDLGGNEQFF. In DNA form, the CDR3 reads TGTGCCAGCAGCCCGGACCTGGGGGGCAATGAGCAGTTCTTC.